The 19 T cell receptor beta chains below come from one sample, sequenced in a study of CD8 T cells in Susac syndrome. Reverse transcription of 0.5 to 1 ug RNA was carried out with random hexamers. One entry per CDR3 protein, called by TCRdb with MiXCR from the immunoSEQ multiplex PCR reads. In the table there are about 160,000 distinct CDR3 sequences, roughly 94% of which are singletons. The sample was CD4+ T cells from PBMCs. The receptor set was obtained from a human donor with multiple sclerosis.

The chain employs TRBV4-2 and TRBJ1-1; no definite D call. The CDR3 extends over 14 amino acids. V was cut by 1 base and J by 3 bases, with 9 bases left in between. Germline V lookup: CDR1 LGHNA, CDR2 YNFKEQ. The CDR3 DNA follows: TGTGCCAGCAGCCAAGGTCTGGGTCACACTGAAGCTTTCTTT. Protein: CASSQGLGHTEAFF.

The chain links TRBV6-5 to TRBJ1-4; D possibly corresponds to TRBD1 (5 bases). Germline V gene data show CDR1 as MNHEY and CDR2 as SVGAGI. The CDR3 extends over 14 amino acids. Trimming took off 8 bases at V and 0 bases at J, with 10 bases between the two ends. As DNA, the CDR3 is TGTGCCAGCGGGCGGGGCCCAACTAATGAAAAACTGTTTTTT. Translated, it gives CASGRGPTNEKLFF.

This clonotype was detected a few times. The rearrangement uses TRBV12-3 or TRBV12-4 and TRBJ2-5; weak D call: TRBD1 (6 bases). This CDR3 is built from 13 residues. V shed 5 bases and J shed 3 bases, with 10 bases lying between them. The CDR3 region is CASSRSGEETQYF. The CDR3 coding sequence is TGTGCCAGCAGTCGATCAGGGGAAGAGACCCAGTACTTC.

The V and J genes are TRBV19 and TRBJ2-4; TRBD2 might be the D (6 bases). V was clipped by 8 bases and J by 4 bases, with 12 bases between them. The CDR3 extends over 13 amino acids. The germline CDR1 and CDR2 sequences are LNHDA and SQIVND (reference sequence). Written as DNA, the CDR3 is TGTGCCAGTCGAGGAGGGGCTAAAAACATTCAGTACTTC. This sequence encodes CASRGGAKNIQYF.

The genes are TRBV27 and TRBJ2-1; a possible D gene is TRBD2 (5 bases). The CDR3 runs to 14 residues. Per the germline V gene, CDR1 is MNHEY and CDR2 is SMNVEV (reference sequence). Trimming took off 4 bases at V and 11 bases at J, with 18 bases between the two ends. The CDR3 here is CASSSQPTGNQQFF. The CDR3 DNA is TGTGCCAGCAGTTCCCAACCAACGGGGAACCAGCAGTTCTTC.

Only a few counts were recorded for this clonotype. This sequence joins TRBV7-2 and TRBJ2-7; TRBD1 matches 7 bases. The J segment lost 3 bases and the V segment lost 1 base, leaving 3 bases of the junction unmatched. This CDR3 spans 14 amino acids. Germline V lookup: CDR1 SGHTA, CDR2 FQGNSA. CDR3 sequence: CASSLDRDSYEQYF. For the CDR3, the DNA is TGTGCCAGCAGCTTAGATCGGGACAGCTACGAGCAGTACTTC.

V usage is TRBV28 and J usage is TRBJ2-3; 11 positions agree with TRBD1. V trimming: 6 bases; J trimming: 4 bases; junction bases outside the gene matches: 3. Looked up from germline, CDR1 is MDHEN and CDR2 is SYDVKM. The CDR3 consists of 14 residues. The CDR3 loop reads CASRSGQGADTQYF. The DNA of the CDR3 is TGTGCCAGCAGGTCGGGACAGGGGGCAGATACGCAGTATTTT.

The chain combines TRBV23-1 with TRBJ2-5; perhaps TRBD2 as D (6 bases). TRBV23-1 is placed among ORFs of uncertain function. Trimming took 2 bases from V and 0 from J, leaving 13 bases between them. The CDR3 loop spans 16 amino acids. CDR3 sequence: CASSQVFRDYQETQYF. DNA of the CDR3: TGCGCCAGCAGTCAAGTCTTCCGGGACTACCAAGAGACCCAGTACTTC.

V is TRBV30 and J is TRBJ1-1, with D perhaps matching TRBD1 (5 bases). This CDR3 is 15 amino acids long. V was shortened by 0 bases and J by 1 base, with 12 bases between the two germline ends. Looked up from germline, CDR1 is GTSNPN and CDR2 is SVGIG (reference sequence). CDR3 amino acids: CAWSVRGQGNTEAFF. In DNA form, the CDR3 reads TGTGCCTGGAGTGTGAGGGGTCAGGGGAACACTGAAGCTTTCTTT.

The chain recombines TRBV18 with TRBJ1-5; D uncertain. V dropped 0 bases and J dropped 4 bases, with 4 bases sitting between them. The germline gives CDR1 KGHSH, CDR2 LQKENI. The CDR3 contains 13 residues. The CDR3 DNA reads TGTGCCAGCTCACCACCGGATAATCAGCCCCAGCATTTT. It translates to CASSPPDNQPQHF.

This clonotype was recorded once. The gene calls are TRBV5-1 and TRBJ1-2; D gene unclear. The CDR3 runs 14 residues. V lost 7 bases to trimming and J lost 0 bases, with 13 bases between them. CDR1 is SGHRS, CDR2 YFSETQ, per germline. The CDR3 bases are TGCGCCAGCCGGAGCGCCTCCTCTAACTATGGCTACACCTTC. Amino acids: CASRSASSNYGYTF.

The V call is TRBV7-2, the J call TRBJ1-1; D is unclear. Germline-derived CDR1 and CDR2 are SGHTA and FQGNSA. The CDR3 runs 14 residues. V shed 2 bases and J shed 2 bases, with 9 bases lying between them. The CDR3 loop reads CASSLSDVNTEAFF. The CDR3 DNA reads as TGTGCCAGCAGCTTATCGGACGTCAACACTGAAGCTTTCTTT. The variable domain in full, with the rest retrieved from reference TRBV7-2 and TRBJ1-1, is GAGVSQSPSNKVTEKGKDVELRCDPISGHTALYWYRQSLGQGLEFLIYFQGNSAPDKSGLPSDRFSAERTGGSVSTLTIQRTQQEDSAVYLCASSLSDVNTEAFFGQGTRLTVV.

The chain links TRBV5-1 to TRBJ2-1; possibly TRBD2 for D (6 bases). Germline V gives CDR1 SGHRS, CDR2 YFSETQ. Trimming removed 4 bases from V and 7 bases from J, with 21 bases in between. CDR3 length equals 16 residues. The CDR3 spells CASSTGEEDWTNEQFF. The CDR3 DNA reads TGCGCCAGCAGCACGGGGGAAGAGGACTGGACTAATGAGCAGTTCTTC.

The chain uses TRBV7-9 and TRBJ1-4; no clear D. The CDR3 is made up of 14 amino acids. Trimming removed 5 bases at V and 0 bases at J, with 7 bases between. Germline V gives CDR1 SEHNR, CDR2 FQNEAQ (reference sequence). In DNA, the CDR3 is TGTGCCAGCAGCCGACGTGCAACTAATGAAAAACTGTTTTTT. It is translated as CASSRRATNEKLFF. Full variable domain (remainder filled in from reference TRBV7-9 and TRBJ1-4): DTGVSQNPRHKITKRGQNVTFRCDPISEHNRLYWYRQTLGQGPEFLTYFQNEAQLEKSRLLSDRFSAERPKGSFSTLEIQRTEQGDSAMYLCASSRRATNEKLFFGSGTQLSVL.

The V call is TRBV25-1, the J call TRBJ2-7; weak D call: TRBD1 (5 bases). The V end lost 4 bases, the J end lost 3 bases, and 13 bases lay between the germline ends. This CDR3 contains 14 residues. Germline V CDR1 and CDR2: MGHDK, SYGVNS. The CDR3 coding sequence is TGTGCCAGCAGTGTGGACGGACACAACTACGAGCAGTACTTC. It codes for CASSVDGHNYEQYF.

V and J are TRBV6-5 and TRBJ1-2, with a weak D call TRBD1 (5 bases). V lost 5 bases and J lost 6, with 13 bases in between. The CDR3 consists of 13 residues. Germline CDR1 MNHEY, CDR2 SVGAGI. This CDR3 reads CASSKDSYNGYTF. CDR3 in DNA: TGTGCCAGCAGTAAAGACAGCTACAATGGCTACACCTTC.

Worth noting for this clonotype: One end of the junction does not line up with germline, which may come from a read error. The chain uses TRBV5-1 and TRBJ2-7; the match to TRBD2 covers 7 bases. CDR1 and CDR2 from the germline V gene are SGHRS and YFSETQ. The CDR3 extends over 9 amino acids. The chain's CDR3 is CAIRGGLDF. The CDR3, as DNA: TGCGCCATCCGCGGGGGATTGGACTTC.

The chain recombines TRBV3-1 with TRBJ2-7, with D possibly TRBD2 on 6 matching bases. Germline loops: CDR1 LGHDT, CDR2 YNNKEL (reference sequence). The CDR3 sequence is 16 residues long. Trimming took off 0 bases at V and 4 bases at J, with 16 bases between the two ends. This chain's CDR3 is CASSQDLAAGGYEQYF. For the CDR3, the DNA is TGTGCCAGCAGCCAAGATTTGGCAGCCGGGGGATACGAGCAGTACTTC.

V is TRBV28 and J is TRBJ2-3; 7 bases are a match to TRBD1. The CDR3 loop spans 13 amino acids. Trimming took 8 bases from V and 4 from J; bases not matched to a gene: 6. CDR1 is MDHEN, CDR2 SYDVKM, per germline. CDR3 nucleotide sequence: TGTGCCAGCTCCGGGACAGAGGCAGATACGCAGTATTTT. Protein: CASSGTEADTQYF.